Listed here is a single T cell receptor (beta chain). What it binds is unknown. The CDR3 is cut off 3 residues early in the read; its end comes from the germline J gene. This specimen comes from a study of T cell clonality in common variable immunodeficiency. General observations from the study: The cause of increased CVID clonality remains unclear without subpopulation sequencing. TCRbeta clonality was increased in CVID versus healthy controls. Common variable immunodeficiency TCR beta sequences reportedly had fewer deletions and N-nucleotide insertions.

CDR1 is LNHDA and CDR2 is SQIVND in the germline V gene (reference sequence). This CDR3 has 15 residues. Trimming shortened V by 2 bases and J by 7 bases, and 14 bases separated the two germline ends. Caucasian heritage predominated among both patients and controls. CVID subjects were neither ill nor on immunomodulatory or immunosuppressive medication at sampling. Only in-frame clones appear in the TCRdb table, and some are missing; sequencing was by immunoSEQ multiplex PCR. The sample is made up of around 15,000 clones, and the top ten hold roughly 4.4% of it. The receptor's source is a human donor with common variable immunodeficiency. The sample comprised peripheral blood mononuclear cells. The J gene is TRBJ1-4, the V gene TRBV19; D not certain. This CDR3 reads CASSITRAGGEKLFF. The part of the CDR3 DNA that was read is TGTGCCAGTAGTATAACAAGGGCCGGAGGTGAAAAA.